These T cell receptor beta chains were read from a single sample in a study of blood T cell repertoires in COVID-19. Produced via immunoSEQ multiplex PCR; TCRdb's table is partial and in-frame only. The table records some 130,000 clones, around 87% of them present only once. Sequencing was performed on peripheral blood. These receptors all stem from a man aged 45-65 years with active COVID-19. Each CDR3 is given without its conserved first and last residue. Some rows mark clone size as missing; the rest say once, few, many or name a class of expanded clone.

CDR3 | V | size | J
ASSPGGGLSTDTQY | TRBV7-9 | NA | TRBJ2-3
ASSVNPRQLSPLH | TRBV9 | NA | TRBJ1-6
ASSQIDRGKGNTIY | TRBV4-2 | NA | TRBJ1-3
ASSLETTVSTGELF | TRBV5-4 | NA | TRBJ2-2
ASSRGSRGSRTEAF | TRBV27 | once | TRBJ1-1
ASTHMRGGSGEQF | TRBV11-2 | NA | TRBJ2-1
ASSEYSSSVEKLF | TRBV2 | once | TRBJ1-4
ASIRGPTEAF | TRBV6-5 | once | TRBJ1-1
ASSSGTGRYEQY | TRBV7-9 | NA | TRBJ2-7
ASSLRGQPQH | TRBV27 | NA | TRBJ1-5
ASSERGGPNEQF | TRBV6-1 | NA | TRBJ2-1
ASSSLTSGGVDEQF | TRBV11-1 | few | TRBJ2-1
AIGTNRALIGGYT | TRBV10-3 | NA | TRBJ1-2